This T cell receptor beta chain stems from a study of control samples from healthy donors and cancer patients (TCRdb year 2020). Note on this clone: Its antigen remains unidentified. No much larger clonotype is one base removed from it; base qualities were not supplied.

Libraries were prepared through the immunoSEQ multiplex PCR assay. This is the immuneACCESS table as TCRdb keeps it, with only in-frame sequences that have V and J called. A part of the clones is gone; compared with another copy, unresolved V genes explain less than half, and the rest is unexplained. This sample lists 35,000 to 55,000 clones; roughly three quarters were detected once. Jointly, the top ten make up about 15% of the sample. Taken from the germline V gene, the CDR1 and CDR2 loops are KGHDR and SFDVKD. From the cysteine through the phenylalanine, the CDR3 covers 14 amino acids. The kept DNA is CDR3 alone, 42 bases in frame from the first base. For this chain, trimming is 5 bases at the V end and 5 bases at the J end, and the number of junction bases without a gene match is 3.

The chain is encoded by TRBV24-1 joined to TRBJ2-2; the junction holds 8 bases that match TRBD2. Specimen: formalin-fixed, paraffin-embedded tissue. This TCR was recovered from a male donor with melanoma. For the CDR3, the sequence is CATSVGGATGELFF. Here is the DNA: TGTGCCACCAGTGTCGGGGGGGCTACCGGGGAGCTGTTTTTT.